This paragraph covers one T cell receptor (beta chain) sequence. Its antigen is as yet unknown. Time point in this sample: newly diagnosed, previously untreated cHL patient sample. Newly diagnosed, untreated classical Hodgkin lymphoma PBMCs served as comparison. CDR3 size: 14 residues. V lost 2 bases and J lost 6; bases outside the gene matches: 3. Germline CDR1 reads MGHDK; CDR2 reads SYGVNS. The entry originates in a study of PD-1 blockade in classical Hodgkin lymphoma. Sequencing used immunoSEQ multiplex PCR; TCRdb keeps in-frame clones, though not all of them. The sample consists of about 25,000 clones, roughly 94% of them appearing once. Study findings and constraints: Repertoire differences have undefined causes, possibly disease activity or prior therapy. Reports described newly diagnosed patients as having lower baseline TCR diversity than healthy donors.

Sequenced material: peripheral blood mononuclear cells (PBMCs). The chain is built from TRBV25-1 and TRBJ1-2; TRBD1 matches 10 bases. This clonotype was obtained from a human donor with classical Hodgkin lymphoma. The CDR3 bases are TGTGCCAGCAGTGAACCCGGGACAGGGGATGGCTACACCTTC. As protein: CASSEPGTGDGYTF.